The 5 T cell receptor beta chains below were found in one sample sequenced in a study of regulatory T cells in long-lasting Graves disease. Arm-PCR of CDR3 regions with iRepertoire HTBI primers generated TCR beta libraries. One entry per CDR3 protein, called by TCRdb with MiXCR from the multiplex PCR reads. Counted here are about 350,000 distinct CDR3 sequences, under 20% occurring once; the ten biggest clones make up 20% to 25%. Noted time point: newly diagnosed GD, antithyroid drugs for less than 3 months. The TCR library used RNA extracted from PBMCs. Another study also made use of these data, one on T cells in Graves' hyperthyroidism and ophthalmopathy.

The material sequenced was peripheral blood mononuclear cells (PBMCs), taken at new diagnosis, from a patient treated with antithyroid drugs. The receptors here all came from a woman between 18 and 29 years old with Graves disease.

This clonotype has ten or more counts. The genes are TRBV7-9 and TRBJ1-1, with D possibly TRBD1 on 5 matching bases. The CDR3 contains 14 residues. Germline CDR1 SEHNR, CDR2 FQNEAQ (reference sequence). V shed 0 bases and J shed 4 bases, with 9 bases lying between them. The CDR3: CASSLAQGLTEAFF. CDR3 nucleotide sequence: TGTGCCAGCAGCTTAGCCCAGGGCCTCACTGAAGCTTTCTTT. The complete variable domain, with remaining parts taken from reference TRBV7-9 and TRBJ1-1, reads DTGVSQNPRHKITKRGQNVTFRCDPISEHNRLYWYRQTLGQGPEFLTYFQNEAQLEKSRLLSDRFSAERPKGSFSTLEIQRTEQGDSAMYLCASSLAQGLTEAFFGQGTRLTVV.

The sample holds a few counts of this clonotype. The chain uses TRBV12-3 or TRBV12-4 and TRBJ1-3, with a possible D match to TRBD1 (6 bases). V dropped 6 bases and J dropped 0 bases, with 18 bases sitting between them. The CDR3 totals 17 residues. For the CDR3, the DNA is TGTGCCAGCAGCCAGACAGGCCTTACCAGCTCTGGAAACACCATATATTTT. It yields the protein CASSQTGLTSSGNTIYF.

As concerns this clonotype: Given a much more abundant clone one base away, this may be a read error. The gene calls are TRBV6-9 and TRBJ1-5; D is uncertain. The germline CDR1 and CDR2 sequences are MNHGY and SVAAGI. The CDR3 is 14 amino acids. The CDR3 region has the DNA TGTGCCAGCGGTTACGAAAATAGCAATCAGCCCCAGCATTTT. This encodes CASGYENSNQPQHF.

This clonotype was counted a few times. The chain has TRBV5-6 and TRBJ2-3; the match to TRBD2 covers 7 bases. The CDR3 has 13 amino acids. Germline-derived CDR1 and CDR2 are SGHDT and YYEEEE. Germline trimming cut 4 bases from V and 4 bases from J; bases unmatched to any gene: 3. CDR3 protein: CASSGGRSDTQYF. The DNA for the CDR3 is TGTGCCAGCAGCGGCGGGAGATCAGATACGCAGTATTTT.

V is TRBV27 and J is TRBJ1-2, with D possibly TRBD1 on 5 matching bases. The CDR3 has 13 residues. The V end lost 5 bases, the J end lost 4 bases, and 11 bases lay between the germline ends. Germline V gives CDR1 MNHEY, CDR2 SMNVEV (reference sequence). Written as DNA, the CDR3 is TGTGCCAGCAGTGACCCAGGGAGCTATGGCTACACCTTC. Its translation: CASSDPGSYGYTF.